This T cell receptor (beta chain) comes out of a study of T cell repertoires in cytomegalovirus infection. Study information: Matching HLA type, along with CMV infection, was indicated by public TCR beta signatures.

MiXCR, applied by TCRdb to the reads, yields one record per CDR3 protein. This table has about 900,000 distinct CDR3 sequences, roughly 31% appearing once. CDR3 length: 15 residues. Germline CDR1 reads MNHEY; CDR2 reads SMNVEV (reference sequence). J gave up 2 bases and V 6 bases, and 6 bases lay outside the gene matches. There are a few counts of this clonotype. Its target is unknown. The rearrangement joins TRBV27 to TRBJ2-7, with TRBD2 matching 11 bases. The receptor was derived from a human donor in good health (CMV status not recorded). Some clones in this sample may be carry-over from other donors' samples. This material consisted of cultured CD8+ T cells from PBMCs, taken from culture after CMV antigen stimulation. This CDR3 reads CASSPSGGLTYEQYF. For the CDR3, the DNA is TGTGCCAGCAGCCCTAGCGGGGGGCTTACCTACGAGCAGTACTTC.